This T cell receptor (beta chain) was observed in a study of shared clonotypes between healthy human individuals. Original data processing: ImmunoSEQ junction-only sequences lacked quality scores, so their filtering differed. The data were produced by immunoSEQ multiplex PCR, yet TCRdb's version contains in-frame clones alone and is incomplete. V and J calls and clone size follow that table, whereas D and trimming were derived from the DNA. The sample holds 1,500,000 or so clones; approximately 98.5% are singletons and the top ten take 0.36%. This CDR3 is 18 amino acids long. Trimming removed 3 bases at V and 5 bases at J, with 26 bases between. The V gene's germline CDR1 is MNHEY and CDR2 SMNVEV (reference sequence).

This clonotype was sampled from a man aged 25-45 years in good health. The chain is built from TRBV27 and TRBJ2-7; D gene uncertain. The sample taken for sequencing was naive CD4+ T cells sorted from blood. Subset defined: CD45RA+ positively selected. The CDR3 DNA follows: TGTGCCAGCAGTTTTCCCCGTACAGAGTCCTTTGGTAAGAACGAGCAGTACTTC. It translates to CASSFPRTESFGKNEQYF.